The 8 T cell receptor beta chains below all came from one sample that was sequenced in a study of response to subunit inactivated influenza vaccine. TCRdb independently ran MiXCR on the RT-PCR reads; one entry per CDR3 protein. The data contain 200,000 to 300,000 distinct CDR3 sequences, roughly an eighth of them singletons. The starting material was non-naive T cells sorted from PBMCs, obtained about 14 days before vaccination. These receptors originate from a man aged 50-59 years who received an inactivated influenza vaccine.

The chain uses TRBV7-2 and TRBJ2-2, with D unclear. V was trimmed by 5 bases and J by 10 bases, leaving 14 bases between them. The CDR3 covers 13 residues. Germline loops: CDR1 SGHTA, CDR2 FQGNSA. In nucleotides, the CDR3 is TGTGCCAGCAGCACAGAACTCGTTGTGGAGCTGTTTTTT. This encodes CASSTELVVELFF.

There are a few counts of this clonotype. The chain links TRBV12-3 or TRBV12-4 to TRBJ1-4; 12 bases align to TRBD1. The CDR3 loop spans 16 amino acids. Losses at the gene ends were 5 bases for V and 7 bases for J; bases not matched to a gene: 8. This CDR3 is CASSNTGTGGGEKLFF. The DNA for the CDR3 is TGTGCCAGCAGTAATACTGGGACAGGGGGCGGTGAAAAACTGTTTTTT.

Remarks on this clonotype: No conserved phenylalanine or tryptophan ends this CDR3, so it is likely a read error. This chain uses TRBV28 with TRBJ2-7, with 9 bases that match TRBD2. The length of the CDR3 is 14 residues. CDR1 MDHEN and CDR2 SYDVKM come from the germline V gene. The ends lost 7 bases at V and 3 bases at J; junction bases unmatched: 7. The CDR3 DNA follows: TGTGCCAGCACCCTTAGCGGGAGCGGCTACGAGCAGTACCTC. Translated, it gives CASTLSGSGYEQYL.

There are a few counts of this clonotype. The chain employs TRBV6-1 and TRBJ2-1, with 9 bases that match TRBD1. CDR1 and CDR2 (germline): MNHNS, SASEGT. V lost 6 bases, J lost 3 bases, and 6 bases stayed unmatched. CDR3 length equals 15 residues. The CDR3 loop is CASRLRDRDYNEQFF. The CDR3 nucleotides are TGTGCCAGCAGACTCCGGGACAGGGACTACAATGAGCAGTTCTTC.

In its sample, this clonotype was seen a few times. The CDR3 region is CASSQGWGQKNEKLFF. In DNA, the CDR3 is TGTGCCAGCAGCCAAGGTTGGGGACAAAAAAATGAAAAACTGTTTTTT. The chain links TRBV3-1 to TRBJ1-4, with a weak D call TRBD1 (6 bases). The V gene's germline CDR1 is LGHDT and CDR2 YNNKEL (reference sequence). Trimming took off 1 base at V and 5 bases at J, with 14 bases between the two ends. This CDR3 has 16 amino acids. The complete variable domain, with remaining parts taken from reference TRBV3-1 and TRBJ1-4, reads DTAVSQTPKYLVTQMGNDKSIKCEQNLGHDTMYWYKQDSKKFLKIMFSYNNKELIINETVPNRFSPKSPDKAHLNLHINSLELGDSAVYFCASSQGWGQKNEKLFFGSGTQLSVL.

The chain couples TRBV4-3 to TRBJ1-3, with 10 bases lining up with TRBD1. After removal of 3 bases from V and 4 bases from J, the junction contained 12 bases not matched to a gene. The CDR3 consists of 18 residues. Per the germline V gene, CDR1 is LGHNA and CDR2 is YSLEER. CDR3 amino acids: CASSQEVSGTGVGNTIYF. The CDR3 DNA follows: TGCGCCAGCAGCCAGGAAGTATCTGGGACAGGGGTCGGAAACACCATATATTTT.

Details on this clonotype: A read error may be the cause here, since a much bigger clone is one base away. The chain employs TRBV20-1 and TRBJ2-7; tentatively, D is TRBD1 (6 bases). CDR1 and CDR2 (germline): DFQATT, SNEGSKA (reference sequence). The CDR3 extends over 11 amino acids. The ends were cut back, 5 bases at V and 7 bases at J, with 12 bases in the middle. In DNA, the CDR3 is TGCAGTGCTCCGGGACACAAGGAGCAGTACTTC. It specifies CSAPGHKEQYF.

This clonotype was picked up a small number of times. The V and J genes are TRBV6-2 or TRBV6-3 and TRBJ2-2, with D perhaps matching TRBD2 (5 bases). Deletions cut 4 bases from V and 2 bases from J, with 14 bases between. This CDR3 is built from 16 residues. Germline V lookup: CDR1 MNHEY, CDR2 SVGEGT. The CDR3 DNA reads TGTGCCAGCAGTTTTGGACTCCGCCTAAACACCGGGGAGCTGTTTTTT. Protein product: CASSFGLRLNTGELFF.